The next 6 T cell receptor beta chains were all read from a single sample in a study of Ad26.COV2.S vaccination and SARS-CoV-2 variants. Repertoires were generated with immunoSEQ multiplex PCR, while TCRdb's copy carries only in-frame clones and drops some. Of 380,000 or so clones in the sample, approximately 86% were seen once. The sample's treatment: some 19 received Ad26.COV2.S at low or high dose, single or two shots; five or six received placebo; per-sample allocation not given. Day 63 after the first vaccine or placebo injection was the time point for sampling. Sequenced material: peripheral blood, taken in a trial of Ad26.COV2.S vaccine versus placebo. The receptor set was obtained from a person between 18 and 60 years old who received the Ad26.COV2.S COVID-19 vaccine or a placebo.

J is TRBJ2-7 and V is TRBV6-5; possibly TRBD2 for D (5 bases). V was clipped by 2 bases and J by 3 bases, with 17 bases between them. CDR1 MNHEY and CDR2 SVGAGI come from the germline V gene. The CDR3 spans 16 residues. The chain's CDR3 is CASSYNPRDYFYEQYF. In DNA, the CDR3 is TGTGCCAGCAGTTACAACCCAAGAGACTATTTCTACGAGCAGTACTTC.

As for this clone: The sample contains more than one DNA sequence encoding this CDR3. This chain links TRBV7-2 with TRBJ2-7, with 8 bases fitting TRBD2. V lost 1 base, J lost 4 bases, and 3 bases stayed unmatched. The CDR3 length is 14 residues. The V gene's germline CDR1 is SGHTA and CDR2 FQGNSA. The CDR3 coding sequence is TGTGCCAGCAGCTTAGTCGGCGGGGGGTACGAGCAGTACTTC. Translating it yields CASSLVGGGYEQYF.

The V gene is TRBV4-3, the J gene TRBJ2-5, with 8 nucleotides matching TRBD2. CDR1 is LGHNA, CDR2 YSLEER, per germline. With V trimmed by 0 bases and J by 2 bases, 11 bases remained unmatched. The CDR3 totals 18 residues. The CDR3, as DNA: TGCGCCAGCAGCCAAGATCCCAGTAGCGGGGCACCTCAAGAGACCCAGTACTTC. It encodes CASSQDPSSGAPQETQYF.

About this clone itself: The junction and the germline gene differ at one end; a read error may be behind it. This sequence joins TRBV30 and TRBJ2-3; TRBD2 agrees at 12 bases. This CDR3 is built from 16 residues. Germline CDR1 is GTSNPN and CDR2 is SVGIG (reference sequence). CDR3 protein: CDQGLAGPLATDTQYF. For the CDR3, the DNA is TGCGACCAGGGACTAGCGGGTCCCCTTGCCACAGATACGCAGTATTTT. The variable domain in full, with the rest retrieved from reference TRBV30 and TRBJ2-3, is SQTIHQWPATLVQPVGSPLSLECTVEGTSNPNLYWYRQAAGRGLQLLFYSVGIGQISSEVPQNLSASRPQDRQFILSSKKLLLSDSGFYLCDQGLAGPLATDTQYFGPGTRLTVL.

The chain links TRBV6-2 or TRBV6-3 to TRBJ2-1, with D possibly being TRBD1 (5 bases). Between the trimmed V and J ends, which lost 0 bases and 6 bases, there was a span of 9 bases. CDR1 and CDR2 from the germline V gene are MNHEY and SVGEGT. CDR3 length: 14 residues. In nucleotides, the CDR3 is TGTGCCAGCAGTTACTCGGGGCAGCCCAATGAGCAGTTCTTC. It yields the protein CASSYSGQPNEQFF.

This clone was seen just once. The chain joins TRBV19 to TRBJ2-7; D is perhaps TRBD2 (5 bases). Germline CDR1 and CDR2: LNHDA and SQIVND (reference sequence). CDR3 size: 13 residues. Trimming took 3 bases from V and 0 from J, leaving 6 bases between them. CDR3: CASSIGSSYEQYF. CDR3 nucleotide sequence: TGTGCCAGTAGTATTGGGAGCTCCTACGAGCAGTACTTC.